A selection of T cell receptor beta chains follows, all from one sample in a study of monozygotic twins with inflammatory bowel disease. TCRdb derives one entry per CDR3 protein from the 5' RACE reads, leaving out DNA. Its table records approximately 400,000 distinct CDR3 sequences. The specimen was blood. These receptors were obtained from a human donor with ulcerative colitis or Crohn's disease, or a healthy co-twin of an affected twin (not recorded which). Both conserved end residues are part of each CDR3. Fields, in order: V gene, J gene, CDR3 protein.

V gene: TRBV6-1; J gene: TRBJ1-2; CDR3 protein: CASTHSVGRNYGYTF
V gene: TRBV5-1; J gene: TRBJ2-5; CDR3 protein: CASSLGRPRETQYF
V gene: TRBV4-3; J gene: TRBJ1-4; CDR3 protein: CASSQMAGSEKLFF
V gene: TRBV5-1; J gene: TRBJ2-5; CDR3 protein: CASSFGQEAFQETQYF
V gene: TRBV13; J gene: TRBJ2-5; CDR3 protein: CASSPRDRRETQYF
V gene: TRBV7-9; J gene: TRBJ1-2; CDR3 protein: CASSGYRGRDYGYTF
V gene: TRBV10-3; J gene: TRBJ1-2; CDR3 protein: CAISESEAGTGAPNYGYTF
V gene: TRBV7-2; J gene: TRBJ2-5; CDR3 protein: CASSLVVQRGQETQYF
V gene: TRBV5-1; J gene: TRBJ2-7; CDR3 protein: CASSWPGQGDEQYF
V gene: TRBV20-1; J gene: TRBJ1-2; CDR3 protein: CSARDSPAQGAYYGYTF
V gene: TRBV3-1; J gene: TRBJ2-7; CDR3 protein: CASSQGLSGEQYF
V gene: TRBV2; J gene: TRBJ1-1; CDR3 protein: CASSGPRGNTEAFF
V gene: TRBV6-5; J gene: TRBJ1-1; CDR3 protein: CASSYLTGMRTEAFF
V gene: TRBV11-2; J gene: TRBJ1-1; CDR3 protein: CASSPHRAGGRWGAFF
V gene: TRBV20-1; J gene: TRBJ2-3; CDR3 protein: CSASPLAGDTDTQYF
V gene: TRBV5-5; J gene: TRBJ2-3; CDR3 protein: CASSFPRQAKWTDTQYF
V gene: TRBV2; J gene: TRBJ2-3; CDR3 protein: CASKRTSGGMDTQYF
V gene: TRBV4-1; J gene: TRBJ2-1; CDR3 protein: CASSQDTSVNEQFF
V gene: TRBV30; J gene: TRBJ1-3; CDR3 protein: CAWNNIYGTGLSLSGNTIYF
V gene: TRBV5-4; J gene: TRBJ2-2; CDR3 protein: CASKGQGDTGELFF
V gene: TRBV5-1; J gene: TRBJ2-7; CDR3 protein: CASSPGLAGLYEQYF
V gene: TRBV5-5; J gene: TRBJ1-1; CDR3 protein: CASSSHDRGPIEAFF
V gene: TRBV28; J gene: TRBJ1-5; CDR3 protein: CASTSLRGINSNQPQHF
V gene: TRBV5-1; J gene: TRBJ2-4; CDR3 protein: CASSSTGLGVGNIQYF
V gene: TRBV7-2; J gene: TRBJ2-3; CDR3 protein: CASSPVWSTDTQYF
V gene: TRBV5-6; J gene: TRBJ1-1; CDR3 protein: CASSYDRGGNTEAFF
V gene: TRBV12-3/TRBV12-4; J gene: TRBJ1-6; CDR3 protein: CASSSRQGPSPLHF
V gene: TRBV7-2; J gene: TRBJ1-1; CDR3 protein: CASSLMGAWSTEAFF
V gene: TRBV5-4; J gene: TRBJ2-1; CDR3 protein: CASSDRDRGQGNEQFF
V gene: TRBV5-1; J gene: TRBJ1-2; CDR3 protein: CASSWGQARGYGYTF
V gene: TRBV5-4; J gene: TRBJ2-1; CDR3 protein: CASSYRDGDNEQIF
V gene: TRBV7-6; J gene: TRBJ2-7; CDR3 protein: CASLTKGAGTGNPYEQYF
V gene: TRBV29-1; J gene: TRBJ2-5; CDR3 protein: CSVYIAGGRGTQYF
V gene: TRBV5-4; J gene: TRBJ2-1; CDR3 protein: CASSLERGEYNEQFF
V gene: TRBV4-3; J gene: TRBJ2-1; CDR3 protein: CASSQGTSSRYNEQFF
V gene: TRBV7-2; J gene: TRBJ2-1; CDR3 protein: CASSLRWREYNEQFF
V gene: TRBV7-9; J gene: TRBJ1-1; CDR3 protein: CASSPPGQSNTEAFF
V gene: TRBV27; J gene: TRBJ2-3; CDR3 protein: CASSLSRRGISSTDTQYF
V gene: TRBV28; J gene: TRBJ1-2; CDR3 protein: CASSPGQGRGYTF
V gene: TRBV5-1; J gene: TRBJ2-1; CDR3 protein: CASSLWREGPREQFF
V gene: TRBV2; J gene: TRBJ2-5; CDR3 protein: CASRYTLAVQETQYF
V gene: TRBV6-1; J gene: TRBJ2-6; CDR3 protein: CASDRGRLSGANVLTF
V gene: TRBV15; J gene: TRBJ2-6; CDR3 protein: CATSRGRLSGANVLTF
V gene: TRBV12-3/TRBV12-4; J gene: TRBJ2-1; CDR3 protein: CASSDTSWSYNEQFF
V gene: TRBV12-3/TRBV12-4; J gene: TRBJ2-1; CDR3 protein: CASSFSVALAHWEQFF
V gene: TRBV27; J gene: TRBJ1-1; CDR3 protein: CASSLVGQQPFEAFF
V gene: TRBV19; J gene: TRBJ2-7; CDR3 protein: CASSIVVGDYEQYF
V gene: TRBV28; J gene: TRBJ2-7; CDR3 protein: CASSLASLYEQYF
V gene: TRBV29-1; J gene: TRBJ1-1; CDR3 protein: CSVDGGTEAFF
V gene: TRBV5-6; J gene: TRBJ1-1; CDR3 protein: CASSLWDRMNTEAFF